The clone carrying this TCR beta chain has more than one count but fewer than ten. Germline CDR1 and CDR2: SEHNR and FQNEAQ (reference sequence). This CDR3 spans 14 amino acids. Trimming cost V 5 bases and J 4 bases, with 12 bases left between them. The entry originates in a study of cytomegalovirus exposure and HLA in healthy donors. The PCR had 60 Vbeta and 13 Jbeta primers. The table came from immunoSEQ multiplex PCR; TCRdb's copy has only in-frame clones and leaves some out. The sample lists 91,000 or so clones, approximately 80% occurring once. V gene TRBV7-9 combines with J gene TRBJ1-5; D unresolved. Source material: PBMCs. The source is a man aged 25-40 years in good health and CMV-seropositive. CDR3 sequence: CASSLEGGNQPQHF. The CDR3 coding sequence is TGTGCCAGCAGCCTCGAGGGCGGGAATCAGCCCCAGCATTTT. Filled out from reference TRBV7-9 and TRBJ1-5, the complete variable domain reads DTGVSQNPRHKITKRGQNVTFRCDPISEHNRLYWYRQTLGQGPEFLTYFQNEAQLEKSRLLSDRFSAERPKGSFSTLEIQRTEQGDSAMYLCASSLEGGNQPQHFGDGTRLSIL.